Sequencing of this T cell receptor (beta chain) was carried out in a study of blood T cell repertoires in COVID-19 (TCRdb year 2020). Describing the broader study: Samples from collaborators originated in the United States, Italy and Spain and spanned both the acute and convalescent phases of COVID-19. Nearly every sample came with metadata listing a de-identified subject ID, COVID-19 status, age in years and sex. Deeply sampled blood TCRbeta repertoires from subjects exposed to, actively infected with, or recovered from COVID-19 were included in the dataset. Samples came from the ongoing ImmuneRACE study (first 160 participants) plus 1,254 subjects from 6 global collaborators. The material from the prospective study consisted of cDNA or gDNA derived from T cells, B-cell-depleted T cells, or PBMCs. The repertoires were released in a freely available public database intended as a resource for research on the immune response to SARS-CoV-2. HLA class I and class II types, where available, came from metadata supplied by the sample provider rather than from assay-based typing.

Collaborating institutions collected whole blood in K2EDTA tubes following their own protocols. For TCRbeta analysis, collaborators shipped samples in one of three forms: frozen whole blood, isolated PBMCs, or DNA extracted from either of those sample types. Turning to this clone: Its antigen target is currently unknown. Per-nucleotide qualities are absent, and no much larger clonotype sits a single base away.

Findings and caveats that apply to the study as a whole: Clinical and demographic metadata were provided uncurated, with the amount varying by source and participant.

Deletion took 3 bases off V and 8 bases off J, with a span of 9 bases between the germline ends. The CDR3 goes from the cysteine to the phenylalanine over 12 residues. Only the CDR3 DNA stays, 36 bases, in frame from base 1. From the germline V gene, CDR1 is SGDLS and CDR2 is YYNGEE. TCRbeta CDR3 regions were amplified from genomic DNA by means of the immunoSEQ Assay, a bias-controlled multiplex PCR. Concerning the study's data processing: Nucleated cell counts per sample were estimated from amplification of reference gene primers within the assay. Sequence reads were collapsed and filtered to measure the absolute abundance of every unique TCRbeta CDR3 rearrangement. For each sample, productive Simpson clonality was calculated as the square root of Simpson's diversity index over productive rearrangements. This is the immuneACCESS table as TCRdb keeps it, with only in-frame sequences that have V and J called. A part of the clones is gone; compared with another copy, unresolved V genes explain less than half, and the rest is unexplained. V, J and clone size derive from that table, while D and trimming were established from the DNA sequence. Here the sample has some 100,000 clones; approximately 89% occur a single time. The top ten hold 0.85% to 1% of the sample.

This clonotype was sampled from a man aged 60-69 years with acute or convalescent COVID-19. Sequencing was done on a sample of peripheral blood. The sequence links TRBV9 to TRBJ2-1; TRBD1 is possibly the D segment (5 matching bases). The DNA reads as follows: TGTGCCAGCAGCGCCCAGGGCGATGAGCAGTTCTTC. Translated, this gives CASSAQGDEQFF.